One and the same sample provided the 8 T cell receptor beta chains below, sequenced in a study of T cells in localized non-small cell lung cancer. Profiled with immunoSEQ multiplex PCR; TCRdb holds only in-frame clones, not every one. Of around 10,000 clones in the sample, about 88% were seen once. Material: peripheral blood, obtained before any cancer treatment. The receptors shown here come from a male donor at least 60 years old with stage III lung adenocarcinoma.

This clone was detected once. The rearrangement uses TRBV7-6 and TRBJ1-5; D may be TRBD1 (5 bases). Per the germline V gene, CDR1 is SGHVS and CDR2 is FNYEAQ. This CDR3 is 14 amino acids long. With 4 bases removed from V and 6 bases from J, the gap between germline ends came to 13 bases. CDR3 protein: CASSSGGGGQPQHF. The DNA of the CDR3 is TGTGCCAGCAGCTCGGGGGGGGGAGGTCAGCCCCAGCATTTT.

To note about this clone: This sample includes further DNA sequences coding for the same CDR3. This chain connects TRBV5-4 to TRBJ2-1, with 8 bases that match TRBD2. CDR3 length: 15 residues. With V trimmed by 4 bases and J by 3 bases, 6 bases remained unmatched. From germline, CDR1 is SGHNT and CDR2 YYREEE (reference sequence). CDR3 protein: CASSLGTSVYNEQFF. CDR3 nucleotide sequence: TGTGCCAGCAGCCTCGGGACTAGTGTCTACAATGAGCAGTTCTTC.

The V gene is TRBV15, the J gene TRBJ2-1; a possible D gene is TRBD2 (6 bases). The CDR3 spans 13 residues. CDR1 and CDR2 (germline): LNHNV, YYDKDF (reference sequence). V was cut by 5 bases and J by 7 bases, with 12 bases left in between. For the CDR3, the DNA is TGTGCCACCAGCCTCCGGACTAAAAATGAGCAGTTCTTC. It encodes CATSLRTKNEQFF.

This chain connects TRBV7-6 to TRBJ1-1; D remains ambiguous. The germline CDR1 and CDR2 sequences are SGHVS and FNYEAQ. The CDR3 has 12 amino acids. Deletions cut 2 bases from V and 3 bases from J, with 4 bases between. The CDR3 loop is CASSLTDTEAFF. CDR3 coding DNA: TGTGCCAGCAGCTTAACAGACACTGAAGCTTTCTTT.

The CDR3 spells CASSSLGDNEQFF. Here the CDR3 DNA reads TGTGCCAGCAGTTCTTTGGGGGACAATGAGCAGTTCTTC. This chain joins TRBV27 and TRBJ2-1, with D perhaps being TRBD1 or TRBD2 (5 bases each). Trimming pared 4 bases from V and 5 bases from J, leaving 9 bases between. The V gene's germline CDR1 is MNHEY and CDR2 SMNVEV (reference sequence). This CDR3 has 13 residues.

The chain recombines TRBV27 with TRBJ2-3; either TRBD1 or TRBD2 may fit D (5 bases each). The V gene's germline CDR1 is MNHEY and CDR2 SMNVEV (reference sequence). The CDR3 contains 16 residues. Trimming left V 2 bases short and J 3 bases short, with 15 bases between. The CDR3 reads CASSLGTSRRTDTQYF. The DNA of the CDR3 is TGTGCCAGCAGTTTAGGGACCTCCCGACGTACAGATACGCAGTATTTT.

The chain is built from TRBV10-2 and TRBJ1-2; no firm D call. Germline V gene data show CDR1 as WSHSY and CDR2 as SAAADI. V shed 0 bases and J shed 0 bases, with 8 bases lying between them. This CDR3 comprises 15 residues. The CDR3 region is CASSESAVTNYGYTF. The DNA of the CDR3 is TGCGCCAGCAGTGAGTCGGCAGTTACTAACTATGGCTACACCTTC.

The chain joins TRBV19 to TRBJ2-1, with D perhaps matching TRBD1 or TRBD2 (6 bases each). CDR1 is LNHDA and CDR2 is SQIVND in the germline V gene (reference sequence). V lost 3 bases to trimming and J lost 4 bases, with 19 bases between them. The CDR3 has 17 residues. CDR3 protein: CASSIAQGRGEYNEQFF. CDR3 nucleotides: TGTGCCAGTAGTATCGCCCAGGGTAGGGGGGAGTACAATGAGCAGTTCTTC. Together with reference TRBV19 and TRBJ2-1, the CDR3 gives the full variable domain: DGGITQSPKYLFRKEGQNVTLSCEQNLNHDAMYWYRQDPGQGLRLIYYSQIVNDFQKGDIAEGYSVSREKKESFPLTVTSAQKNPTAFYLCASSIAQGRGEYNEQFFGPGTRLTVL.